The TCR beta chain described here comes from a study of cytomegalovirus exposure and HLA in healthy donors. Germline assignment: CDR1 MDHEN and CDR2 SYDVKM. V lost 6 bases and J 0 bases, leaving 18 bases between the germline ends. The CDR3 length is 16 residues. 13 Jbeta primers and 60 Vbeta primers were used for the PCR. Libraries were prepared by immunoSEQ multiplex PCR; TCRdb keeps only in-frame clonotypes and omits some of them. The sample contains roughly 120,000 clones, 70% to 75% of which appear only once. The TCR originated in a woman between 40 and 50 years old in good health and CMV-seronegative. Sample: PBMCs. The chain combines TRBV28 with TRBJ2-7; possible D gene TRBD2, 6 bases. CDR3 amino acids: CASSRPPGLSSYEQYF. The CDR3 DNA follows: TGTGCCAGCAGCCGACCTCCGGGACTCTCCTCCTACGAGCAGTACTTC.